This TCR beta chain was identified in a study of blood T cell repertoires in COVID-19. Sequencing used immunoSEQ multiplex PCR; TCRdb keeps in-frame clones, though not all of them. The table shows 150,000 or so clones, with 77% occurring only once. In germline, CDR1 is MNHGY, CDR2 SAAAGT. The V and J ends lost 2 bases and 2 bases, in that order; junction bases with no gene match: 8. The CDR3 runs 16 residues. Input material: peripheral blood. The rearrangement uses TRBV6-8 and TRBJ2-7; 8 bases match TRBD2. The TCR was taken from a woman aged 45-59 years with active or convalescent COVID-19. In DNA, the CDR3 is TGTGCCAGCAGTTACCCGGGACTAGGGGAAACCTACGAGCAGTACTTC. It translates to CASSYPGLGETYEQYF.